The clone carrying this T cell receptor (beta chain) was seen at least ten times. Its cognate antigen is unknown. This record comes from a study of early T cells in non-severe SARS-CoV-2 infection. Points from the study as a whole: Matching results from VDJdb favored anti-spike CD8 responses, leaving private and CD4 specificities undetected.

The CDR3 runs 16 residues. V lost 0 bases and J lost 5; bases outside the gene matches: 12. Looked up from germline, CDR1 is DFQATT and CDR2 is SNEGSKA (reference sequence). Unique molecular identifiers were added to individual cDNA molecules. TCRdb fed the 5' RACE reads into MiXCR, producing one record per CDR3 protein. This table holds some 30,000 distinct CDR3 sequences, about 8.2% found once. Sequencing was done on a sample of whole blood. This receptor was obtained from an adult who was a healthcare worker with PCR-confirmed SARS-CoV-2 infection or an uninfected control (not recorded which). This rearrangement joins TRBV20-1 to TRBJ1-2, with 7 bases fitting TRBD1. The CDR3 DNA reads as TGCAGTGCTAGAGATCCGCAGGGGGGGTCGTGGTATGGCTACACCTTC. This encodes CSARDPQGGSWYGYTF.